This paragraph covers one T cell receptor beta chain sequence. As yet, its antigen is unknown. The sample belongs to a study of T cell responses to AZD1222 COVID-19 vaccine. Findings and caveats of the study: Clonal diversity was possibly underestimated; the donors were predominantly white British and more often female. Baseline testing showed seropositivity in only a handful of AZD1222 recipients. Targeting of unmutated variant regions was reportedly seen in nearly half of spike-specific TCRs. Spike-specific TCR breadth and depth went up after people got two AZD1222 doses.

Libraries were prepared by immunoSEQ multiplex PCR; TCRdb keeps only in-frame clonotypes and omits some of them. The table records about 130,000 clones, 88% of them present only once. CDR3 length: 15 amino acids. Per germline, CDR1 SGHRS and CDR2 YFSETQ. V gave up 0 bases and J gave up 2 bases; unmatched junction bases: 2. Sequenced material: peripheral blood, taken on day 0 of AZD1222 vaccination. The TCR was taken from an adult in good health. V usage is TRBV5-1 and J usage is TRBJ2-3; TRBD2 agrees at 8 bases. The CDR3: CASSLAGLATDTQYF. For the CDR3, the DNA is TGCGCCAGCAGCTTGGCAGGACTAGCCACAGATACGCAGTATTTT.